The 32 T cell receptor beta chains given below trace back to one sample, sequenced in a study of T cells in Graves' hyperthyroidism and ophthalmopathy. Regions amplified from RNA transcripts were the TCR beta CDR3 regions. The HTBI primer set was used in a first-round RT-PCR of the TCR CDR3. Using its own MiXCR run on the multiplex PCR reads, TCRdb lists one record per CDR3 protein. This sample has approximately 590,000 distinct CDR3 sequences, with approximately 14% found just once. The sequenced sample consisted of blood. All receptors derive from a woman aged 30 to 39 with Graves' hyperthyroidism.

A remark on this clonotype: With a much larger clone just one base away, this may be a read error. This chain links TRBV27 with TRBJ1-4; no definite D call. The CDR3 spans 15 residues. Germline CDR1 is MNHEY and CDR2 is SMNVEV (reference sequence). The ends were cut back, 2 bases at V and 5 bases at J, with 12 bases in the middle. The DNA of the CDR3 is TGTGCCAGCAGTTTAGTTAGCAGTCGAAATGAAAAACTGTTTTTT. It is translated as CASSLVSSRNEKLFF.

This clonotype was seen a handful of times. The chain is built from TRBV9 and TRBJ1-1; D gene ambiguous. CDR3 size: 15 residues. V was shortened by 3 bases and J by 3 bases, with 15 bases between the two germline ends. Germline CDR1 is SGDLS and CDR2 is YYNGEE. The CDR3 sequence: CASSASLGVDTEAFF. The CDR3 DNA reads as TGTGCCAGCAGCGCCTCCCTTGGGGTGGACACTGAAGCTTTCTTT.

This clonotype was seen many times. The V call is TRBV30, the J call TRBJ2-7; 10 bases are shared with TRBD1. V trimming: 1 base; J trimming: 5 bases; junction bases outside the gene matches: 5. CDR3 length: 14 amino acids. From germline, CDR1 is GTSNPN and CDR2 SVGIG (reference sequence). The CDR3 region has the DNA TGTGCCTGGAGTGGGGACAGGGGAAGCCACGAGCAGTACTTC. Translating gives CAWSGDRGSHEQYF.

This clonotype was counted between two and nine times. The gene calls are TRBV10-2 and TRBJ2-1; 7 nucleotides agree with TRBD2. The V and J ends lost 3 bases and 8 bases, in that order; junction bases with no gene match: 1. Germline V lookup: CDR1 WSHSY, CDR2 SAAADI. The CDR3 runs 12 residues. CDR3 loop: CASSDGGDEQFF. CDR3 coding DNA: TGCGCCAGCAGTGATGGGGGGGATGAGCAGTTCTTC.

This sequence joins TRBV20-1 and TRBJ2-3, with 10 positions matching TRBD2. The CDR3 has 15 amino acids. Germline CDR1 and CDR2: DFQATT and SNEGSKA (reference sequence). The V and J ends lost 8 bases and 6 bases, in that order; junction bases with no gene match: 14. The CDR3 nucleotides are TGCAGTAGCACGGGACTAGCGACAAGCGGGGATACGCAGTATTTT. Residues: CSSTGLATSGDTQYF.

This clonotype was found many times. The CDR3 loop is CASSLRQPTEAFF. DNA of the CDR3: TGTGCCAGCAGCCTCCGACAACCCACTGAAGCTTTCTTT. The rearrangement links TRBV5-5 to TRBJ1-1; no firm D call. This CDR3 has 13 amino acids. Germline V CDR1 and CDR2: SGHKS, YYEKEE (reference sequence). The ends were cut back, 4 bases at V and 4 bases at J, with 11 bases in the middle.

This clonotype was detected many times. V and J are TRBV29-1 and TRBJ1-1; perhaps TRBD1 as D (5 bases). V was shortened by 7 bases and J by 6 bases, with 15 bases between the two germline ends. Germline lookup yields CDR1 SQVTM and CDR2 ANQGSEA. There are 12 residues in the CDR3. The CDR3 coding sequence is TGCAGCGGAGACAGCGGAATGTCTGAAGCTTTCTTT. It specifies CSGDSGMSEAFF. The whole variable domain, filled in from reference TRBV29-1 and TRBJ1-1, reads SAVISQKPSRDICQRGTSLTIQCQVDSQVTMMFWYRQQPGQSLTLIATANQGSEATYESGFVIDKFPISRPNLTFSTLTVSNMSPEDSSIYLCSGDSGMSEAFFGQGTRLTVV.

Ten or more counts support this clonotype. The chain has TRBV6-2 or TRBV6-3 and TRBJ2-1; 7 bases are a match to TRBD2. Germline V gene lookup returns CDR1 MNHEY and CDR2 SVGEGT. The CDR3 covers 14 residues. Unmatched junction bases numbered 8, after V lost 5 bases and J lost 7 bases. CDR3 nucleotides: TGTGCCAGCAGTAATGGGAGGGCCTCTAATGAGCAGTTCTTC. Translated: CASSNGRASNEQFF.

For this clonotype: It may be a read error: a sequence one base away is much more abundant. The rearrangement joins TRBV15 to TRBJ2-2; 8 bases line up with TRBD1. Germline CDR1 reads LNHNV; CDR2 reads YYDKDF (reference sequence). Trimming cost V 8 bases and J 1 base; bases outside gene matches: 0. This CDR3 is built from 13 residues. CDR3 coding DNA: TGTGCCACCGGGACAGGGAACACCGGGGAGCTGTTTTTT. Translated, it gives CATGTGNTGELFF.

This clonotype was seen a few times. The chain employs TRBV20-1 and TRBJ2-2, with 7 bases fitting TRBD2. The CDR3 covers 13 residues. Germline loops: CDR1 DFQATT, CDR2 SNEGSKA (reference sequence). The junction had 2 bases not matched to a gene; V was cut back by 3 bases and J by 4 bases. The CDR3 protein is CSASGRTTGELFF. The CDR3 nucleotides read TGCAGTGCTAGCGGGAGGACCACCGGGGAGCTGTTTTTT.

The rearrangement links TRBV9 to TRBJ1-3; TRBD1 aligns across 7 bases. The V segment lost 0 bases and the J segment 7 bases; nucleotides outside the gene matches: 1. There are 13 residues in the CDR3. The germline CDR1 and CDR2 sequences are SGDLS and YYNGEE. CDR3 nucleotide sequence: TGTGCCAGCAGCGTAGGAGGGGGCAACACCATATATTTT. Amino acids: CASSVGGGNTIYF.

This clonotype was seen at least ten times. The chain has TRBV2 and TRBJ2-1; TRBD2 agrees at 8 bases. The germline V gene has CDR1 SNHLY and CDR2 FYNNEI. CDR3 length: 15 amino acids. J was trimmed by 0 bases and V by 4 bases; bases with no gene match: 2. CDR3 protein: CASSGTSSSYNEQFF. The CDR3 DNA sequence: TGTGCCAGCAGTGGGACTAGCAGCTCCTACAATGAGCAGTTCTTC.

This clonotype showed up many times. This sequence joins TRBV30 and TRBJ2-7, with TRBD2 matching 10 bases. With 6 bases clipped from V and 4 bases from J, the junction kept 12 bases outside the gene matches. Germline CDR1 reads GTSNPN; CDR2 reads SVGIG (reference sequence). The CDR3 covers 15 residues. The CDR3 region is CACASGSPRIYEQYF. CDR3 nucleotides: TGTGCCTGCGCTAGCGGGAGCCCGCGAATTTACGAGCAGTACTTC.

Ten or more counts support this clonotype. The CDR3 nucleotides read TGCAGTGCTTCCTTGGCGGGAGGGGGGAGCTCCTACAATGAGCAGTTCTTC. This codes for CSASLAGGGSSYNEQFF. The V and J genes are TRBV20-1 and TRBJ2-1; 9 positions match TRBD2. V was pared by 5 bases and J by 0 bases, with 11 bases of the junction left unmatched. This CDR3 region has 17 residues. The germline V gene has CDR1 DFQATT and CDR2 SNEGSKA (reference sequence).

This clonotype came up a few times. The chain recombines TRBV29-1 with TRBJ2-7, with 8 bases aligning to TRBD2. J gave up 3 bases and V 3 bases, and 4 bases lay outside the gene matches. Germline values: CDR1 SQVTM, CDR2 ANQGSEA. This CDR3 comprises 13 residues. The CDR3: CSVDGGDYYEQYF. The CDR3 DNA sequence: TGCAGCGTTGACGGGGGGGACTACTACGAGCAGTACTTC.

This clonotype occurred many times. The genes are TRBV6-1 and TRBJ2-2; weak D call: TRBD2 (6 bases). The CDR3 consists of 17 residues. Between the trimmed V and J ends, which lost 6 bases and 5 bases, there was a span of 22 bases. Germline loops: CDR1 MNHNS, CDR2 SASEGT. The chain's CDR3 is CASRPGLAGRMTGELFF. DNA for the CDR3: TGTGCCAGCAGGCCCGGTCTCGCGGGACGGATGACCGGGGAGCTGTTTTTT.

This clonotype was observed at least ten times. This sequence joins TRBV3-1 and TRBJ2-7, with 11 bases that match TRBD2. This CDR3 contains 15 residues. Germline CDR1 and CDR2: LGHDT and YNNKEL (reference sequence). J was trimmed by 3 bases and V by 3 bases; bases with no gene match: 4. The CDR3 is CASSQPTSGGYEQYF. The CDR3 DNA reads TGTGCCAGCAGCCAGCCTACTAGCGGGGGCTACGAGCAGTACTTC.

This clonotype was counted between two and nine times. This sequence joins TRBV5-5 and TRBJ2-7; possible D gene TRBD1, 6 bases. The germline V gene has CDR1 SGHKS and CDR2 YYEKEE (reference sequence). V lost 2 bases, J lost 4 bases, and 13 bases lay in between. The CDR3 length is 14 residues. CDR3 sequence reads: CASSFFGRGYEQYF. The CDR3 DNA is TGTGCCAGCAGCTTTTTTGGCAGGGGATACGAGCAGTACTTC.

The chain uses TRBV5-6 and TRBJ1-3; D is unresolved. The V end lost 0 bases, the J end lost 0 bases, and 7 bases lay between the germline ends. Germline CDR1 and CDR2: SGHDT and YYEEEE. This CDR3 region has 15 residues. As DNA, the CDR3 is TGTGCCAGCAGCTTGGTGTCCCTCTCTGGAAACACCATATATTTT. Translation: CASSLVSLSGNTIYF.

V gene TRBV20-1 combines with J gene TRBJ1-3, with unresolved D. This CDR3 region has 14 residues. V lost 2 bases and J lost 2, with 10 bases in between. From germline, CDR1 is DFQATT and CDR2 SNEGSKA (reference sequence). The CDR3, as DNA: TGCAGTGCTAGACCCTACGTTACTGGAAACACCATATATTTT. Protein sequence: CSARPYVTGNTIYF.

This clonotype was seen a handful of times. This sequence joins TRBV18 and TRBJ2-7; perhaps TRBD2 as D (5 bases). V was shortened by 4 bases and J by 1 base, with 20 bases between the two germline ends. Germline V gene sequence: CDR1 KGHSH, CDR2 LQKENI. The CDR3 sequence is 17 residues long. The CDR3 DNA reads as TGTGCCAGCTCACTTTTTGGAAAAGCAACGGGATCCTACGAGCAGTACTTC. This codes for CASSLFGKATGSYEQYF.

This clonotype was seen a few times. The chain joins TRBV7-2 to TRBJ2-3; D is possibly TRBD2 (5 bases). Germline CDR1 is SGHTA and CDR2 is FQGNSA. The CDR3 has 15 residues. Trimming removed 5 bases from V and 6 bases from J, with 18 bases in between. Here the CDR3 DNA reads TGTGCCAGCAGCCGGAGCGGTCAGCCTGGGGATACGCAGTATTTT. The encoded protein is CASSRSGQPGDTQYF.

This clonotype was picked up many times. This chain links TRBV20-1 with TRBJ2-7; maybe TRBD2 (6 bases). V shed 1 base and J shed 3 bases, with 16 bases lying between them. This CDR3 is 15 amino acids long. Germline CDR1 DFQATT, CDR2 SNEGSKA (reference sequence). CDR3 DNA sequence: TGCAGTGCTAGAGGCAGACTAGTTTCGGGCTACGAGCAGTACTTC. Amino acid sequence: CSARGRLVSGYEQYF.

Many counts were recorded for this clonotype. This CDR3 is CASSVEAGQAYEQYF. Here the CDR3 DNA reads TGTGCCAGCAGTGTTGAAGCGGGCCAAGCCTACGAGCAGTACTTC. J is TRBJ2-7 and V is TRBV6-1, with D possibly matching TRBD2 (6 bases). The germline CDR1 and CDR2 sequences are MNHNS and SASEGT. V dropped 4 bases and J dropped 2 bases, with 15 bases sitting between them. The CDR3 is 15 amino acids.

The CDR3 coding sequence is TGTGCCATCAGTGAGTCGACCGGTAAGCAGTACTTC. Protein: CAISESTGKQYF. This rearrangement joins TRBV10-3 to TRBJ2-7, with no clear D. CDR3 length: 12 residues. The V and J ends lost 0 bases and 8 bases respectively, with 8 bases between them. Germline CDR1 and CDR2: ENHRY and SYGVKD.

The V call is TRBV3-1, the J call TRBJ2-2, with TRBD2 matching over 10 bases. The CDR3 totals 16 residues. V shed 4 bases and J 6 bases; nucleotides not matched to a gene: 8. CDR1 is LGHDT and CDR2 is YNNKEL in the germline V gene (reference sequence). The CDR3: CASSLIAGGGSGELFF. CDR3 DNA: TGTGCCAGCAGCCTCATAGCGGGAGGTGGATCCGGGGAGCTGTTTTTT. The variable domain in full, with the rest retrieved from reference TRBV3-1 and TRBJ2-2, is DTAVSQTPKYLVTQMGNDKSIKCEQNLGHDTMYWYKQDSKKFLKIMFSYNNKELIINETVPNRFSPKSPDKAHLNLHINSLELGDSAVYFCASSLIAGGGSGELFFGEGSRLTVL.

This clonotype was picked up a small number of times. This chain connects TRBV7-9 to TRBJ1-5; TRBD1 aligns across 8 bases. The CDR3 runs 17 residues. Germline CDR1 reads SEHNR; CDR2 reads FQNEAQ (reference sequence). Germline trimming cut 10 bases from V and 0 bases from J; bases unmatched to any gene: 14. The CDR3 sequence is CATSRGTGPYSNQPQHF. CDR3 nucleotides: TGTGCCACCTCCCGCGGGACAGGCCCTTATAGCAATCAGCCCCAGCATTTT.

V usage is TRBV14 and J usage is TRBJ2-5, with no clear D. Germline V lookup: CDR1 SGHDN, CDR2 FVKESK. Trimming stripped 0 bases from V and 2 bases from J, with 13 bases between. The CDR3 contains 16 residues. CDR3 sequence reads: CASSQDAVVEQETQYF. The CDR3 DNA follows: TGTGCCAGCAGCCAAGATGCGGTGGTGGAACAAGAGACCCAGTACTTC. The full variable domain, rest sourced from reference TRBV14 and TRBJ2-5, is EAGVTQFPSHSVIEKGQTVTLRCDPISGHDNLYWYRRVMGKEIKFLLHFVKESKQDESGMPNNRFLAERTGGTYSTLKVQPAELEDSGVYFCASSQDAVVEQETQYFGPGTRLLVL.

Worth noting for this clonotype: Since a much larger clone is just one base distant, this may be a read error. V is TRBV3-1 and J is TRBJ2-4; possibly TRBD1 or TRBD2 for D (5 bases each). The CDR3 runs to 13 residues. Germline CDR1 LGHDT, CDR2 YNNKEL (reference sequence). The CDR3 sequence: CAGSQDSGTIQYF. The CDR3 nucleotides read TGTGCCGGCAGCCAAGATTCCGGGACCATTCAGTACTTC.

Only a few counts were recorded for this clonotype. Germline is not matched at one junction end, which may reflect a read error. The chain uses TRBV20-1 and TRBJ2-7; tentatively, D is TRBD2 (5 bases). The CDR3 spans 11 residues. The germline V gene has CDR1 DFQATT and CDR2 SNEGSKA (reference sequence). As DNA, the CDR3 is TGCAGTGCTAGTCTAGCCTACGGGCAGTACTTC. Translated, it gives CSASLAYGQYF.

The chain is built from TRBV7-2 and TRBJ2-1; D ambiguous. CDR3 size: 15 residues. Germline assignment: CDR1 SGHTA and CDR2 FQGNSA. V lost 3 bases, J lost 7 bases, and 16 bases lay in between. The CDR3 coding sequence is TGTGCCAGCAGCTTGGAGCTGGGTGATAGGAATGAGCAGTTCTTC. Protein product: CASSLELGDRNEQFF.

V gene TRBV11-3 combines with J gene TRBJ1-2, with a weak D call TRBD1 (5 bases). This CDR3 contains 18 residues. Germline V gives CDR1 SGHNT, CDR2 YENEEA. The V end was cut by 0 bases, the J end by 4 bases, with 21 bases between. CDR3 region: CASSLDTWDLGLVYGYTF. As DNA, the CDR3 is TGTGCCAGCAGCTTAGATACTTGGGACCTGGGACTGGTCTATGGCTACACCTTC.